A single sample gave rise to the 32 T cell receptor beta chains below, sequenced in a study of T cell repertoires in cytomegalovirus infection. A single record per CDR3 protein comes from TCRdb applying MiXCR to the reads. This sample carries 270,000 or so distinct CDR3 sequences, about 15% of them seen once, and the ten largest clones take over 40%. Sequencing used CD8+ T cells from PBMCs. These TCRs come from a human donor in good health (CMV status not recorded). Some clones in this sample may be carry-over from other donors' samples.

The chain employs TRBV28 and TRBJ2-1; D call uncertain. Trimming removed 6 bases from V and 2 bases from J, with 20 bases in between. The CDR3 spans 17 residues. Germline V CDR1 and CDR2: MDHEN, SYDVKM. CDR3 sequence: CASSSTRSARPYNEQFF. CDR3 sequence (DNA): TGTGCCAGCAGCTCTACCCGGTCGGCGAGGCCCTACAATGAGCAGTTCTTC.

This clonotype was observed at least ten times. The V gene is TRBV7-2, the J gene TRBJ1-6, with TRBD1 identical over 10 bases. CDR1 SGHTA and CDR2 FQGNSA come from the germline V gene. Losses at the gene ends were 2 bases for V and 8 bases for J; bases not matched to a gene: 6. This CDR3 spans 16 amino acids. CDR3 in amino acids: CASSLTGTGADSPLHF. The CDR3 DNA sequence: TGTGCCAGCAGCTTAACCGGGACAGGGGCCGATTCACCCCTCCACTTT.

This clonotype was recorded at least ten times. The chain uses TRBV11-2 and TRBJ1-6; D remains ambiguous. The CDR3 runs 16 residues. Trimming left V 4 bases short and J 0 bases short, with 10 bases between. Germline CDR1 reads SGHAT; CDR2 reads FQNNGV. The CDR3 spells CASSSDRYSYNSPLHF. In DNA form, the CDR3 reads TGTGCCAGCAGCTCAGACCGTTACTCCTATAATTCACCCCTCCACTTT.

This clonotype appeared a few times. The chain recombines TRBV7-9 with TRBJ1-1; no clear D gene. The CDR3 extends over 15 amino acids. Per the germline V gene, CDR1 is SEHNR and CDR2 is FQNEAQ (reference sequence). Trimming took 7 bases from V and 0 from J, leaving 15 bases between them. CDR3 sequence reads: CASIPREAMNTEAFF. The CDR3 DNA reads TGTGCCAGCATCCCTCGAGAGGCTATGAACACTGAAGCTTTCTTT.

This clonotype was seen repeatedly, ten times or more. This sequence joins TRBV20-1 and TRBJ2-3, with D perhaps TRBD2 (5 bases). Germline assignment: CDR1 DFQATT and CDR2 SNEGSKA (reference sequence). The CDR3 has 16 amino acids. The V and J ends lost 0 bases and 1 base respectively, with 14 bases between them. In nucleotides, the CDR3 is TGCAGTGCTAGAGATCGGGCGGGTTTGGGCACAGATACGCAGTATTTT. Amino acids: CSARDRAGLGTDTQYF.

This clonotype was observed many times. The genes are TRBV7-8 and TRBJ2-1; D might be TRBD1 or TRBD2, each matching 6 bases. Germline loops: CDR1 SGHVS, CDR2 FQNEAQ. The CDR3 covers 16 residues. The V gene lost 2 bases and the J gene lost 5 bases, with 16 bases spanning the gap. The CDR3 sequence: CASSLFGGGLNNEQFF. The CDR3, as DNA: TGTGCCAGCAGCTTATTCGGAGGGGGGTTGAACAATGAGCAGTTCTTC.

The V and J genes are TRBV19 and TRBJ1-1; D call uncertain. Trimming took off 8 bases at V and 0 bases at J, with 22 bases between the two ends. The length of the CDR3 is 17 residues. Germline V gene data show CDR1 as LNHDA and CDR2 as SQIVND (reference sequence). The CDR3 spells CASGLPGLTSMNTEAFF. The CDR3 DNA sequence: TGTGCCAGTGGGCTCCCGGGCCTGACTTCAATGAACACTGAAGCTTTCTTT.

The chain links TRBV7-6 to TRBJ2-7; D is unresolved. V was cut by 2 bases and J by 2 bases, with 13 bases left in between. This CDR3 is 15 amino acids long. The germline CDR1 and CDR2 sequences are SGHVS and FNYEAQ. CDR3 DNA sequence: TGTGCCAGCAGCTTAATGCCGAATTCCCCCTACGAGCAGTACTTC. Amino acid sequence: CASSLMPNSPYEQYF. Using reference TRBV7-6 and TRBJ2-7 for the parts outside the CDR3, the full variable domain is GAGVSQSPRYKVTKRGQDVALRCDPISGHVSLYWYRQALGQGPEFLTYFNYEAQQDKSGLPNDRFSAERPEGSISTLTIQRTEQRDSAMYRCASSLMPNSPYEQYFGPGTRLTVT.

This clonotype has just a few counts. The chain is built from TRBV28 and TRBJ1-4; 9 bases match TRBD1. The CDR3 length is 14 residues. Germline V gene sequence: CDR1 MDHEN, CDR2 SYDVKM. V lost 2 bases and J lost 6; bases outside the gene matches: 1. CDR3 sequence reads: CASSLDRGDEKLFF. In DNA form, the CDR3 reads TGTGCCAGCAGTTTAGACAGGGGGGATGAAAAACTGTTTTTT.

The chain combines TRBV7-4 with TRBJ2-2, with 7 bases that match TRBD2. CDR1 is SGHVT and CDR2 is SQSDAQ in the germline V gene. The length of the CDR3 is 14 residues. The V and J ends lost 4 bases and 5 bases, in that order; junction bases with no gene match: 4. As DNA, the CDR3 is TGTGCCAGCAGCTCCGGACTAGTGACCGGGGAGCTGTTTTTT. This codes for CASSSGLVTGELFF.

The rearrangement joins TRBV5-1 to TRBJ2-1, with TRBD1 matching over 9 bases. CDR1 and CDR2 (germline): SGHRS, YFSETQ. V shed 0 bases, J shed 3 bases, and the junction held 4 bases outside the gene matches. This CDR3 is 16 amino acids long. The CDR3 DNA is TGCGCCAGCAGCTTGGCCGGGACAGGGTTCTACAATGAGCAGTTCTTC. It translates to CASSLAGTGFYNEQFF.

This rearrangement joins TRBV28 to TRBJ2-5; TRBD1 agrees at 7 bases. V shed 4 bases, J shed 5 bases, and the junction held 10 bases outside the gene matches. Germline V gene lookup returns CDR1 MDHEN and CDR2 SYDVKM. The CDR3 is 15 amino acids. CDR3 in DNA: TGTGCCAGCAGTTGGGTTACAGGGGCCCCGGAGACCCAGTACTTC. Encoded protein: CASSWVTGAPETQYF.

This clonotype was found many times. The chain couples TRBV5-4 to TRBJ2-7, with 7 bases fitting TRBD2. Germline CDR1 reads SGHNT; CDR2 reads YYREEE (reference sequence). CDR3 length: 15 amino acids. J lost 3 bases, V lost 0 bases, and 6 bases had no gene match. The CDR3 DNA reads TGTGCCAGCAGCTTGGGTTTTGCGGGGGACTACGAGCAGTACTTC. It specifies CASSLGFAGDYEQYF.

This clonotype has ten or more counts. The rearrangement joins TRBV12-3 or TRBV12-4 to TRBJ2-1; 8 positions match TRBD2. The junction had 13 bases not matched to a gene; V was cut back by 5 bases and J by 10 bases. The CDR3 totals 15 residues. DNA for the CDR3: TGTGCCAGCAGTGTTGCGGGGGGCCCAGCGGGGGAGCAGTTCTTC. Its protein product is CASSVAGGPAGEQFF.

CDR3 coding DNA: TGTGCCAGCAGTGGAACCCTCGGGACACTCCCTAGCACAGATACGCAGTATTTT. Protein sequence: CASSGTLGTLPSTDTQYF. The V gene is TRBV25-1, the J gene TRBJ2-3, with D possibly being TRBD1 (6 bases). Trimming removed 4 bases at V and 0 bases at J, with 20 bases between. CDR3 length equals 18 residues. Germline values: CDR1 MGHDK, CDR2 SYGVNS.

Remarks on this clonotype: A much more abundant neighbour one base away suggests this may be a read error. The final CDR3 position lacks the conserved phenylalanine or tryptophan, pointing to a likely read error. V usage is TRBV6-5 and J usage is TRBJ2-1; 10 nucleotides line up with TRBD2. Germline trimming cut 2 bases from V and 7 bases from J; bases unmatched to any gene: 5. The CDR3 length is 15 residues. Germline CDR1 is MNHEY and CDR2 is SVGAGI. For the CDR3, the DNA is TGTGCCAGCAGTTACAGAGCGGGGGGGCGGAATGAGCAGTTCTGC. Protein: CASSYRAGGRNEQFC.

The rearrangement links TRBV4-2 to TRBJ1-6; the match to TRBD1 covers 10 bases. The CDR3 is 18 amino acids. Germline V gives CDR1 LGHNA, CDR2 YNFKEQ. V was clipped by 3 bases and J by 6 bases; unmatched bases: 11. In DNA form, the CDR3 reads TGTGCCAGCAGCCATGAATACCCCGGGACAGGGGCTAATTCACCCCTCCACTTT. Protein product: CASSHEYPGTGANSPLHF.

The chain employs TRBV27 and TRBJ1-2; D possibly corresponds to TRBD1 (5 bases). Trimming shortened V by 7 bases and J by 6 bases, and 12 bases separated the two germline ends. Germline CDR1 reads MNHEY; CDR2 reads SMNVEV (reference sequence). This CDR3 contains 12 residues. DNA of the CDR3: TGTGCCAGCAAGGCCGGAGGGGATGGCTACACCTTC. Protein: CASKAGGDGYTF.

This clonotype has only a few counts. This sequence joins TRBV6-5 and TRBJ2-1; D unresolved. Trimming removed 0 bases from V and 6 bases from J, with 9 bases in between. The CDR3 loop spans 14 amino acids. From germline, CDR1 is MNHEY and CDR2 SVGAGI. CDR3 in amino acids: CASSYSSAGNEQFF. The CDR3 DNA sequence: TGTGCCAGCAGTTACTCTTCGGCTGGCAATGAGCAGTTCTTC.

The J gene is TRBJ2-7, the V gene TRBV2; D is uncertain. V was shortened by 6 bases and J by 3 bases, with 15 bases between the two germline ends. Germline assignment: CDR1 SNHLY and CDR2 FYNNEI. This CDR3 spans 14 amino acids. CDR3 coding DNA: TGTGCCAGCAGGACCCACTTAGGAGTCTACGAGCAGTACTTC. Amino acid sequence: CASRTHLGVYEQYF.

This clonotype was counted only a few times. The chain recombines TRBV20-1 with TRBJ2-7; 11 bases fit TRBD2. Germline trimming cut 6 bases from V and 4 bases from J; bases unmatched to any gene: 8. From germline, CDR1 is DFQATT and CDR2 SNEGSKA (reference sequence). The CDR3 consists of 14 residues. CDR3 loop: CSAPRLAGLYEQYF. As DNA, the CDR3 is TGCAGTGCCCCCCGACTAGCGGGGCTGTACGAGCAGTACTTC.

This clonotype has only a few counts. This chain connects TRBV7-9 to TRBJ2-2; maybe TRBD1 (6 bases). Looked up from germline, CDR1 is SEHNR and CDR2 is FQNEAQ (reference sequence). Trimming took off 5 bases at V and 0 bases at J, with 13 bases between the two ends. CDR3 length: 16 amino acids. The CDR3 sequence is CASSPTGNPNTGELFF. The CDR3 DNA follows: TGTGCCAGCAGCCCTACAGGGAATCCGAACACCGGGGAGCTGTTTTTT.

This chain uses TRBV6-2 or TRBV6-3 with TRBJ2-1; D may correspond to TRBD1 or TRBD2 (5 bases each). The germline V gene has CDR1 MNHEY and CDR2 SVGEGT. V was trimmed by 5 bases and J by 6 bases, leaving 11 bases between them. The CDR3 extends over 13 amino acids. The CDR3 protein is CASSEGWVNEQFF. The DNA of the CDR3 is TGTGCCAGCAGTGAGGGGTGGGTCAATGAGCAGTTCTTC.

This clonotype was found many times. The chain recombines TRBV12-3 or TRBV12-4 with TRBJ1-1, with D perhaps matching TRBD1 (6 bases). CDR3 length equals 13 residues. The ends were cut back, 7 bases at V and 5 bases at J, with 14 bases in the middle. The CDR3 region is CASTIQGLTEAFF. CDR3 in DNA: TGTGCCAGCACCATACAGGGCTTAACTGAAGCTTTCTTT.

The sample holds many counts of this clonotype. The chain combines TRBV6-1 with TRBJ1-2, with D hard to call. Germline CDR1 and CDR2: MNHNS and SASEGT. This CDR3 region has 16 residues. Trimming cost V 5 bases and J 6 bases, with 22 bases left between them. CDR3 coding DNA: TGTGCCAGCAGTTTAGACTTGTCGGCTCGAACCGATGGCTACACCTTC. Translated: CASSLDLSARTDGYTF.

This clonotype was seen ten or more times. The chain recombines TRBV12-3 or TRBV12-4 with TRBJ2-3; D not resolved. CDR3 length equals 16 residues. V lost 3 bases and J lost 1, with 14 bases in between. The CDR3 is CASSFGRPPGTDTQYF. The DNA of the CDR3 is TGTGCCAGCAGTTTCGGAAGACCGCCCGGCACAGATACGCAGTATTTT.

V usage is TRBV29-1 and J usage is TRBJ2-2, with a possible D match to TRBD1 (5 bases). The CDR3 loop spans 13 amino acids. The V end lost 0 bases, the J end lost 7 bases, and 9 bases lay between the germline ends. The germline gives CDR1 SQVTM, CDR2 ANQGSEA. CDR3 protein: CSVEDQGGGELFF. The CDR3 nucleotides are TGCAGCGTTGAAGATCAGGGCGGCGGGGAGCTGTTTTTT.

This clonotype appeared a few times. The chain has TRBV29-1 and TRBJ2-5; 9 bases map to TRBD2. J gave up 0 bases and V 2 bases, and 7 bases lay outside the gene matches. CDR1 is SQVTM and CDR2 is ANQGSEA in the germline V gene. The CDR3 totals 16 residues. The CDR3 spells CSVERVRLADQETQYF. CDR3 in DNA: TGCAGCGTTGAACGGGTCAGACTAGCGGACCAAGAGACCCAGTACTTC.

The rearrangement joins TRBV20-1 to TRBJ1-3, with TRBD1 matching 7 bases. The CDR3 contains 13 residues. Unmatched junction bases numbered 5, after V lost 5 bases and J lost 4 bases. Germline values: CDR1 DFQATT, CDR2 SNEGSKA (reference sequence). CDR3 residues: CSALQGSGNTIYF. The CDR3 nucleotides read TGCAGTGCTCTACAGGGGAGCGGAAACACCATATATTTT.

The chain uses TRBV6-2 or TRBV6-3 and TRBJ1-1; no clear D. Trimming took 6 bases from V and 5 from J, leaving 10 bases between them. Germline CDR1 MNHEY, CDR2 SVGEGT. The CDR3 contains 12 residues. This CDR3 is CASSLRATEAFF. CDR3 nucleotides: TGTGCCAGCAGCCTCCGGGCTACTGAAGCTTTCTTT.

This clonotype was picked up a small number of times. V gene TRBV4-2 combines with J gene TRBJ1-5; D not resolved. Germline V gene data show CDR1 as LGHNA and CDR2 as YNFKEQ. The CDR3 runs 17 residues. Trimming stripped 2 bases from V and 1 base from J, with 15 bases between. The CDR3 DNA sequence: TGTGCCAGCAGCCAATCCCACCTACAAGAGAGCAATCAGCCCCAGCATTTT. This translates into CASSQSHLQESNQPQHF.

Concerning this clonotype: One end of the junction varies from germline; a read error may be responsible. J is TRBJ1-3 and V is TRBV29-1, with D perhaps matching TRBD1 (5 bases). CDR1 is SQVTM, CDR2 ANQGSEA, per germline. This CDR3 has 16 residues. The CDR3 loop is CSGEGVAELSGNTIYF. The CDR3, as DNA: TGCAGCGGTGAAGGGGTCGCCGAGCTCTCTGGAAACACCATATATTTT. Using reference TRBV29-1 and TRBJ1-3 for the parts outside the CDR3, the full variable domain is SAVISQKPSRDICQRGTSLTIQCQVDSQVTMMFWYRQQPGQSLTLIATANQGSEATYESGFVIDKFPISRPNLTFSTLTVSNMSPEDSSIYLCSGEGVAELSGNTIYFGEGSWLTVV.